This T cell receptor (beta chain) was recovered during a study of blood T cell repertoires in COVID-19. Overall study context: COVID-19 samples collected from the United States, Italy and Spain covered acute and convalescent phases.

Per the authors' pipeline: Quantification of nucleated cells was approximated via reference gene primer amplification. Profiled with immunoSEQ multiplex PCR; TCRdb holds only in-frame clones, not every one. V, J and clone size are taken as reported in that table, and D and trimming were inferred from the DNA itself. In the table there are fewer than 200,000 clones, roughly 76% of which are singletons. The sequenced material came from peripheral blood. The receptor's source is a woman older than 75 with COVID-19, enrolled during active disease.

CDR3 nucleotide sequence: TGTGCCAGCAGCTTAGCCGGGACACTTCCTTCGGCCATTAATTCACCCCTCCACTTT. It is translated as CASSLAGTLPSAINSPLHF. This sequence joins TRBV12-1 and TRBJ1-6; TRBD1, the table's D call, was not compared with the DNA. TRBV12-1 is assigned pseudogene status. This CDR3 contains 19 residues.